These 26 T cell receptor beta chains were sequenced from one sample in a study of CD8 T cells in Susac syndrome. RNA was extracted with the RNeasy kit, and a quantity of about 0.45 to 1 ug was reverse transcribed using random hexamers. TCRdb re-called the immunoSEQ multiplex PCR reads with MiXCR, one entry per CDR3 protein. The table has 65,000 to 95,000 distinct CDR3 sequences, over 85% seen once. The sample was CD8+ T cells from PBMCs. These receptors originate from a human donor with Susac syndrome.

The gene calls are TRBV5-4 and TRBJ2-6; a possible D gene is TRBD1 (6 bases). V dropped 0 bases and J dropped 10 bases, with 11 bases sitting between them. The CDR3 sequence is 14 residues long. Germline CDR1 and CDR2: SGHNT and YYREEE (reference sequence). The CDR3 bases are TGTGCCAGCAGCTTGGTGGCAGGGGATAACGTCCTGACTTTC. Residues: CASSLVAGDNVLTF.

The chain joins TRBV19 to TRBJ2-1; tentatively, D is TRBD1 (5 bases). CDR1 is LNHDA, CDR2 SQIVND, per germline (reference sequence). Trimming stripped 5 bases from V and 8 bases from J, with 19 bases between. There are 15 residues in the CDR3. CDR3 bases: TGTGCCAGTAGTCAAACAGGTACCTTTTCCCATGAGCAGTTCTTC. This gives the protein CASSQTGTFSHEQFF.

This chain joins TRBV15 and TRBJ1-4, with D possibly TRBD1 on 5 matching bases. This CDR3 is built from 17 residues. CDR1 LNHNV and CDR2 YYDKDF come from the germline V gene (reference sequence). V lost 3 bases, J lost 5 bases, and 19 bases lay in between. The CDR3 loop is CATSREGLRRENEKLFF. The CDR3 coding sequence is TGTGCCACCAGCAGGGAGGGGTTGAGACGTGAGAATGAAAAACTGTTTTTT.

This clonotype was observed once. This chain connects TRBV7-9 to TRBJ2-1; D unresolved. CDR3 length equals 12 residues. Trimming removed 5 bases at V and 5 bases at J, with 7 bases between. The germline gives CDR1 SEHNR, CDR2 FQNEAQ (reference sequence). This CDR3 reads CASSPANNEQFF. DNA for the CDR3: TGTGCCAGCAGCCCGGCCAACAATGAGCAGTTCTTC.

The chain carries TRBV4-1 and TRBJ2-1; 15 bases line up with TRBD2. CDR1 is MGHRA, CDR2 YSYEKL, per germline. The junction had 5 bases not matched to a gene; V was cut back by 1 base and J by 10 bases. The CDR3 totals 16 residues. The CDR3 DNA sequence: TGCGCCAGCAGCCAAGCGGCCGGGACTAGCGGGAGGGAGCAGTTCTTC. Translation gives CASSQAAGTSGREQFF.

This clonotype was recorded once. As DNA, the CDR3 is TGTGCCACCGCGGGGCGGGGGGGGCCAGGAACCAAAAACATTCAGTACTTC. Its protein is CATAGRGGPGTKNIQYF. The chain joins TRBV15 to TRBJ2-4; 9 nucleotides agree with TRBD2. V shed 8 bases and J 2 bases; nucleotides not matched to a gene: 13. Germline V CDR1 and CDR2: LNHNV, YYDKDF (reference sequence). The CDR3 contains 17 residues.

The chain carries TRBV6-5 and TRBJ1-5; 8 nucleotides match TRBD1. From germline, CDR1 is MNHEY and CDR2 SVGAGI. The CDR3 runs 14 residues. V lost 7 bases, J lost 5 bases, and 7 bases stayed unmatched. The CDR3 protein is CASNPDRADQPQHF. DNA of the CDR3: TGTGCCAGCAACCCGGACAGGGCCGATCAGCCCCAGCATTTT.

The chain couples TRBV7-9 to TRBJ2-2; unclear D gene. This CDR3 contains 14 residues. The germline V gene has CDR1 SEHNR and CDR2 FQNEAQ (reference sequence). With 4 bases removed from V and 3 bases from J, the gap between germline ends came to 9 bases. The CDR3 DNA sequence: TGTGCCAGCAGCTATGCGCCGGACACCGGGGAGCTGTTTTTT. It is translated as CASSYAPDTGELFF.

The J gene is TRBJ2-7, the V gene TRBV20-1; 8 bases agree with TRBD2. With V trimmed by 5 bases and J by 0 bases, 3 bases remained unmatched. The V gene's germline CDR1 is DFQATT and CDR2 SNEGSKA (reference sequence). The CDR3 contains 13 residues. CDR3 sequence (DNA): TGCAGTGCTTTCAGCGGGGGCTCCTACGAGCAGTACTTC. It is translated as CSAFSGGSYEQYF.

This chain uses TRBV3-1 with TRBJ1-2; 10 nucleotides agree with TRBD1. Germline-derived CDR1 and CDR2 are LGHDT and YNNKEL (reference sequence). The CDR3 has 15 residues. J lost 6 bases, V lost 1 base, and 5 bases had no gene match. This chain's CDR3 is CASSQGWGTGDGYTF. The CDR3 coding sequence is TGTGCCAGCAGCCAAGGGTGGGGGACAGGGGATGGCTACACCTTC.

This chain connects TRBV2 to TRBJ1-1; tentatively, D is TRBD1 (5 bases). The CDR3 is made up of 13 amino acids. Germline CDR1 SNHLY, CDR2 FYNNEI. The V end was cut by 10 bases, the J end by 0 bases, with 12 bases between. DNA for the CDR3: TGTGCCATAAGACAGCTCATGAACACTGAAGCTTTCTTT. This gives the protein CAIRQLMNTEAFF.

The chain combines TRBV7-9 with TRBJ1-5; 7 nucleotides match TRBD1. This CDR3 is 13 amino acids long. Losses at the gene ends were 5 bases for V and 6 bases for J; bases not matched to a gene: 4. The germline V gene encodes CDR1 SEHNR and CDR2 FQNEAQ (reference sequence). Here the CDR3 DNA reads TGTGCCAGCAGCCCGACAGGGCTTCAGCCCCAGCATTTT. It is translated as CASSPTGLQPQHF.

The CDR3 spells CAWSDGTGVTGELFF. Here the CDR3 DNA reads TGTGCCTGGAGTGACGGGACAGGGGTTACCGGGGAGCTGTTTTTT. The rearrangement joins TRBV30 to TRBJ2-2, with 10 bases lining up with TRBD1. The CDR3 has 15 residues. Trimming removed 1 base from V and 5 bases from J; junction bases left unmatched: 4. Germline lookup yields CDR1 GTSNPN and CDR2 SVGIG (reference sequence).

The chain couples TRBV28 to TRBJ1-1; D is ambiguous. The V gene lost 5 bases and the J gene lost 8 bases, with 24 bases spanning the gap. The CDR3 spans 16 residues. Germline CDR1 and CDR2: MDHEN and SYDVKM. DNA of the CDR3: TGTGCCAGCAGTCCAAATCCCATTCGGACGTCCAAAGAAGCTTTCTTT. As protein: CASSPNPIRTSKEAFF.

The chain has TRBV7-8 and TRBJ1-5; no reliable D call. Trimming took off 1 base at V and 0 bases at J, with 10 bases between the two ends. CDR3 length: 16 amino acids. In germline, CDR1 is SGHVS, CDR2 FQNEAQ. The CDR3 is CASSLGQSYSNQPQHF. The CDR3 DNA follows: TGTGCCAGCAGCTTAGGGCAGAGCTATAGCAATCAGCCCCAGCATTTT.

The CDR3 region is CASSQGLGGSYGYTF. The CDR3, as DNA: TGTGCCAGCAGCCAAGGACTGGGGGGGTCTTATGGCTACACCTTC. The J gene is TRBJ1-2, the V gene TRBV6-4, with a weak D call TRBD1 (5 bases). Germline CDR1 reads MRHNA; CDR2 reads SNTAGT. Trimming cost V 6 bases and J 5 bases, with 19 bases left between them. The CDR3 contains 15 residues.

This chain uses TRBV7-9 with TRBJ2-7, with 8 bases fitting TRBD1. The CDR3 covers 15 residues. Per the germline V gene, CDR1 is SEHNR and CDR2 is FQNEAQ (reference sequence). J lost 3 bases, V lost 5 bases, and 9 bases had no gene match. CDR3 amino acids: CASSPRQGSFYEQYF. CDR3 DNA sequence: TGTGCCAGCAGCCCCCGACAGGGGTCATTCTACGAGCAGTACTTC.

V is TRBV20-1 and J is TRBJ2-7, with D unresolved. This CDR3 region has 9 residues. V dropped 3 bases and J dropped 5 bases, with 2 bases sitting between them. The germline CDR1 and CDR2 sequences are DFQATT and SNEGSKA (reference sequence). CDR3 region: CSARDEQYF. Here the CDR3 DNA reads TGCAGTGCTAGGGACGAGCAGTACTTC.

The chain uses TRBV15 and TRBJ2-5; D gene ambiguous. The V end was cut by 0 bases, the J end by 2 bases, with 16 bases between. The CDR3 totals 17 residues. In germline, CDR1 is LNHNV, CDR2 YYDKDF (reference sequence). In DNA form, the CDR3 reads TGTGCCACCAGCAGAGATCCATCAGGCGAACCTCAAGAGACCCAGTACTTC. Amino acid sequence: CATSRDPSGEPQETQYF.

V gene TRBV4-2 combines with J gene TRBJ2-5; tentatively, D is TRBD2 (6 bases). V was trimmed by 1 base and J by 2 bases, leaving 14 bases between them. The CDR3 loop spans 16 amino acids. From germline, CDR1 is LGHNA and CDR2 YNFKEQ. CDR3 loop: CASSQAWSGGQETQYF. The CDR3 DNA sequence: TGTGCCAGCAGCCAAGCTTGGTCCGGGGGACAAGAGACCCAGTACTTC.

J is TRBJ1-2 and V is TRBV12-3 or TRBV12-4; 7 nucleotides match TRBD1. V trimming: 5 bases; J trimming: 4 bases; junction bases outside the gene matches: 10. The CDR3 length is 15 residues. The CDR3 DNA reads as TGTGCCAGCAGTCAAACAGGGGAGGTGGGCTATGGCTACACCTTC. Its translation: CASSQTGEVGYGYTF.

The chain recombines TRBV4-2 with TRBJ2-3; D may match TRBD1 or TRBD2 (5 bases each). The germline gives CDR1 LGHNA, CDR2 YNFKEQ. The ends were cut back, 4 bases at V and 5 bases at J, with 13 bases in the middle. The CDR3 runs 14 residues. CDR3 sequence: CASSPGTGLDTQYF. The CDR3 nucleotides are TGTGCCAGCAGCCCGGGGACCGGGCTAGATACGCAGTATTTT.

The V call is TRBV7-9, the J call TRBJ1-5; TRBD1 matches 7 bases. The length of the CDR3 is 15 residues. Unmatched junction bases numbered 13, after V lost 4 bases and J lost 10 bases. Germline values: CDR1 SEHNR, CDR2 FQNEAQ (reference sequence). In nucleotides, the CDR3 is TGTGCCAGCAGCTCGACCCTACAGGGGATAGGACCCCAGCATTTT. As protein: CASSSTLQGIGPQHF.

This chain joins TRBV28 and TRBJ1-1, with 7 positions matching TRBD1. The CDR3 loop spans 14 amino acids. Germline lookup yields CDR1 MDHEN and CDR2 SYDVKM. V shed 3 bases and J 10 bases; nucleotides not matched to a gene: 11. The CDR3 nucleotides are TGTGCCAGCAGTTTTGTGGTTCGAGGGGGCAGAGCTTTCTTT. This sequence encodes CASSFVVRGGRAFF.

The chain employs TRBV7-9 and TRBJ2-6, with D hard to call. The V end was cut by 2 bases, the J end by 2 bases, with 7 bases between. The CDR3 loop spans 15 amino acids. Germline CDR1 is SEHNR and CDR2 is FQNEAQ (reference sequence). The CDR3 coding sequence is TGTGCCAGCAGCTTATCCCGGCCTGGGGCCAACGTCCTGACTTTC. It translates to CASSLSRPGANVLTF.

J is TRBJ1-2 and V is TRBV5-1; possible D gene TRBD1, 5 bases. This CDR3 region has 14 residues. Germline CDR1 and CDR2: SGHRS and YFSETQ. Trimming shortened V by 0 bases and J by 6 bases, and 12 bases separated the two germline ends. The CDR3 spells CASSLVEGMDGYTF. In DNA form, the CDR3 reads TGCGCCAGCAGCTTGGTAGAGGGGATGGATGGCTACACCTTC.